This TCR beta chain was found in a study of T cell repertoires in cytomegalovirus infection. About the study: Public TCR beta signatures were indicative of both CMV infection and a matching HLA type. Notes on the study in general: Clonotype analysis showed dominance of the ex vivo response by HLA-C-restricted CMV-specific TCR beta clonotypes. Cumulative public TCR beta family frequency identified CMV carriers with the relevant HLA.

As regards this clonotype: Its antigen remains unknown. This clone may be a read error of a much larger clone one base away.

TCRdb passed the reads through MiXCR, listing each CDR3 protein once. The table has about 180,000 distinct CDR3 sequences, around 14% seen once; the top ten hold roughly 30%. Germline CDR1 is SGHTA and CDR2 is FQGNSA. This CDR3 is built from 15 residues. Sequenced sample: PBMCs. This chain uses TRBV7-2 with TRBJ2-5; D is possibly TRBD1 (6 bases). The clonotype comes from a human donor in good health (CMV status not recorded). Some clones in this sample may be carry-over from other donors' samples. The CDR3 nucleotides are TGTGCCGGCAGCTTAGGGGGTTTTTACCAAGAGACCCAGTACTTC. Translation: CAGSLGGFYQETQYF.